The 20 T cell receptor beta chains below all came from one sample that was sequenced in a study of blood T cell repertoires in COVID-19. Sequenced by immunoSEQ multiplex PCR; TCRdb stores in-frame clones only, minus some. The table has about 310,000 clones, roughly 90% seen once. Input material: PBMCs or T cells enriched from blood (not recorded which). All receptors come from a woman under 30 who had recovered from COVID-19.

This chain uses TRBV6-2 or TRBV6-3 with TRBJ1-1; 9 bases line up with TRBD1. CDR1 is MNHEY, CDR2 SVGEGT, per germline. The CDR3 consists of 14 residues. V was clipped by 5 bases and J by 5 bases; unmatched bases: 6. The CDR3 spells CASSTGGVGTEAFF. The CDR3 bases are TGTGCCAGCAGTACAGGGGGCGTCGGGACTGAAGCTTTCTTT.

Only one count was recorded for this clone. This sequence joins TRBV14 and TRBJ1-2; D remains ambiguous. V lost 1 base, J lost 4 bases, and 10 bases lay in between. Germline-derived CDR1 and CDR2 are SGHDN and FVKESK. This CDR3 is built from 14 residues. The chain's CDR3 is CASSQVAGFYGYTF. DNA of the CDR3: TGTGCCAGCAGCCAAGTTGCAGGATTCTATGGCTACACCTTC.

This chain links TRBV28 with TRBJ1-4; 10 bases fit TRBD1. Germline V gene lookup returns CDR1 MDHEN and CDR2 SYDVKM. This CDR3 is built from 17 residues. V lost 8 bases and J lost 0; bases outside the gene matches: 9. CDR3 nucleotide sequence: TGTGCCAGCGGTCGGGACAGGGGAGTTGCAACTAATGAAAAACTGTTTTTT. Translating gives CASGRDRGVATNEKLFF.

The genes are TRBV4-2 and TRBJ2-3, with 10 bases that match TRBD2. CDR3 size: 19 residues. V lost 4 bases and J lost 2; bases outside the gene matches: 15. Germline V CDR1 and CDR2: LGHNA, YNFKEQ. CDR3 DNA sequence: TGTGCCAGCAGCCGAGGAGGGAGAGATAGCGGGGGGTACACAGATACGCAGTATTTT. It specifies CASSRGGRDSGGYTDTQYF.

CDR3 sequence: CASSPQTGADTEAFF. The CDR3 DNA sequence: TGTGCCAGCTCACCCCAGACAGGTGCGGACACTGAAGCTTTCTTT. The chain carries TRBV18 and TRBJ1-1; D is perhaps TRBD1 (6 bases). CDR3 length: 15 amino acids. CDR1 and CDR2 from the germline V gene are KGHSH and LQKENI. V gave up 3 bases and J gave up 3 bases, with 14 bases separating them.

This chain links TRBV16 with TRBJ2-5; D not certain. CDR1 is KGHSY, CDR2 FQNENV, per germline. V was shortened by 4 bases and J by 5 bases, with 11 bases between the two germline ends. This CDR3 is 13 amino acids long. This chain's CDR3 is CASSPQISETQYF. In nucleotides, the CDR3 is TGTGCCAGCAGCCCACAGATCTCGGAGACCCAGTACTTC.

The chain has TRBV5-1 and TRBJ1-2; D uncertain. Deletions cut 2 bases from V and 1 base from J, with 18 bases between. The CDR3 has 17 residues. Per the germline V gene, CDR1 is SGHRS and CDR2 is YFSETQ. This chain's CDR3 is CASSFDGNTDNNYGYTF. For the CDR3, the DNA is TGCGCCAGCAGCTTCGACGGGAACACCGACAATAACTATGGCTACACCTTC.

This sequence joins TRBV2 and TRBJ1-2; no firm D call. Trimming shortened V by 1 base and J by 4 bases, and 10 bases separated the two germline ends. The CDR3 is made up of 14 amino acids. Germline values: CDR1 SNHLY, CDR2 FYNNEI. CDR3 in DNA: TGTGCCAGCAGTGAAGGGCGGACTGTCTATGGCTACACCTTC. Amino acids: CASSEGRTVYGYTF.

The V gene is TRBV7-3, the J gene TRBJ2-5; possibly TRBD1 for D (6 bases). Trimming stripped 2 bases from V and 5 bases from J, with 15 bases between. The CDR3 runs to 15 residues. Germline CDR1 SGHTA, CDR2 FQGTGA. CDR3 coding DNA: TGTGCCAGCAGCTTAGACACAGGGTCGGGGGAGACCCAGTACTTC. Translated, it gives CASSLDTGSGETQYF.

The genes are TRBV19 and TRBJ2-5; 9 bases match TRBD2. The CDR3 has 14 residues. CDR1 and CDR2 (germline): LNHDA, SQIVND (reference sequence). Trimming took 4 bases from V and 5 from J; bases not matched to a gene: 5. CDR3 nucleotides: TGTGCCAGTAGTACTCGGACTAGCGCGGAGACCCAGTACTTC. Its protein product is CASSTRTSAETQYF.

This chain connects TRBV7-3 to TRBJ1-1, with D tentatively TRBD1 (6 bases). Trimming cost V 5 bases and J 1 base, with 14 bases left between them. Per germline, CDR1 SGHTA and CDR2 FQGTGA. The CDR3 is 15 amino acids. The chain's CDR3 is CASSPGGAGNTEAFF. For the CDR3, the DNA is TGTGCCAGCAGCCCCGGGGGGGCGGGGAACACTGAAGCTTTCTTT.

The chain has TRBV7-2 and TRBJ1-3; TRBD1 aligns across 8 bases. V shed 5 bases and J 4 bases; nucleotides not matched to a gene: 7. The germline CDR1 and CDR2 sequences are SGHTA and FQGNSA. CDR3 size: 15 residues. Written as DNA, the CDR3 is TGTGCCAGCAGCAGAGACAGGGGATCCGGAAACACCATATATTTT. Protein product: CASSRDRGSGNTIYF.

This clone has only a few counts. The chain carries TRBV14 and TRBJ1-4, with TRBD1 matching 8 bases. This CDR3 region has 16 residues. Germline V lookup: CDR1 SGHDN, CDR2 FVKESK. J lost 0 bases, V lost 4 bases, and 4 bases had no gene match. The CDR3 DNA reads TGTGCCAGCAGCCTTCAGACAGGGGCAACTAATGAAAAACTGTTTTTT. This sequence encodes CASSLQTGATNEKLFF.

The V call is TRBV30, the J call TRBJ1-2; TRBD1 agrees at 8 bases. From germline, CDR1 is GTSNPN and CDR2 SVGIG (reference sequence). This CDR3 region has 9 residues. The CDR3 loop is CAGDRPGTF. Here the CDR3 DNA reads TGTGCTGGGGACAGGCCGGGGACCTTC.

CDR3 sequence reads: CASSRLLRGTEGNTIYF. The CDR3 DNA is TGTGCCAGCAGTCGTCTCCTCAGGGGGACCGAAGGAAACACCATATATTTT. The genes are TRBV6-2 or TRBV6-3 and TRBJ1-3; 7 bases agree with TRBD1. Trimming took 5 bases from V and 4 from J; bases not matched to a gene: 14. From germline, CDR1 is MNHEY and CDR2 SVGEGT. This CDR3 spans 17 amino acids.

J is TRBJ1-2 and V is TRBV12-3 or TRBV12-4; D is ambiguous. V lost 6 bases to trimming and J lost 6 bases, with 8 bases between them. This CDR3 is 11 amino acids long. The CDR3: CASSLLNGYTF. The CDR3 nucleotides read TGTGCCAGCAGCTTACTTAATGGCTACACCTTC.

The chain is built from TRBV19 and TRBJ1-2, with 11 bases that match TRBD1. The CDR3 has 14 residues. CDR1 LNHDA and CDR2 SQIVND come from the germline V gene (reference sequence). Germline trimming cut 6 bases from V and 5 bases from J; bases unmatched to any gene: 5. The CDR3 spells CASSGQGARYGYTF. The CDR3 bases are TGTGCCAGTAGCGGACAGGGGGCTAGGTATGGCTACACCTTC.

The rearrangement uses TRBV14 and TRBJ2-3; D remains ambiguous. V lost 1 base to trimming and J lost 6 bases, with 14 bases between them. The CDR3 spans 15 residues. CDR1 is SGHDN and CDR2 is FVKESK in the germline V gene. CDR3: CASSQAGIATDTQYF. The DNA of the CDR3 is TGTGCCAGCAGCCAAGCTGGAATAGCAACGGATACGCAGTATTTT.

This chain connects TRBV5-4 to TRBJ2-1, with no clear D. V lost 0 bases and J 6 bases, leaving 10 bases between the germline ends. This CDR3 has 14 residues. Germline assignment: CDR1 SGHNT and CDR2 YYREEE (reference sequence). DNA of the CDR3: TGTGCCAGCAGCTTGGATCAGGCCGCCAATGAGCAGTTCTTC. Encoded protein: CASSLDQAANEQFF.

The J gene is TRBJ1-6, the V gene TRBV28, with a weak D call TRBD1 (6 bases). Between the trimmed V and J ends, which lost 6 bases and 4 bases, there was a span of 22 bases. The CDR3 has 18 amino acids. The germline V gene encodes CDR1 MDHEN and CDR2 SYDVKM. The CDR3 sequence: CASSPGRGADKYNSPLHF. CDR3 DNA: TGTGCCAGCAGCCCGGGTCGGGGGGCGGACAAGTATAATTCACCCCTCCACTTT.